This T cell receptor beta chain derives from a study of T cell changes during pregnancy in multiple sclerosis. This clone has only one observation. TCRdb keeps only in-frame clones here, not all; method: immunoSEQ multiplex PCR. Counted here are roughly 89,000 clones, 85% to 95% occurring once; the ten biggest clones make up about 3.9%. The clonotype was recovered from a female donor with multiple sclerosis, enrolled in a pregnancy study. This specimen was peripheral blood, taken in the first trimester of pregnancy.

The CDR3 nucleotides read TGTGCCAGCTCAGAGGACAGGGGACCAACTAATGAAAAACTGTTTTTT. It codes for CASSEDRGPTNEKLFF. The chain joins TRBV18 to TRBJ1-4; 9 bases match TRBD1. V lost 5 bases, J lost 0 bases, and 4 bases stayed unmatched. Germline V gene lookup returns CDR1 KGHSH and CDR2 LQKENI. The length of the CDR3 is 16 residues.